These 30 T cell receptor beta chains were all obtained from the same sample, sequenced in a study of blood T cell repertoires in COVID-19. Profiling relied on immunoSEQ multiplex PCR, and the TCRdb table lists in-frame clones only, not all of them. The table shows fewer than 250,000 clones, with over 70% occurring only once. The sample taken for sequencing was peripheral blood. The receptors here all came from a man in his fifties with active or convalescent COVID-19.

The V call is TRBV9, the J call TRBJ1-1, with D unresolved. This CDR3 spans 14 amino acids. CDR1 and CDR2 (germline): SGDLS, YYNGEE. The V and J ends lost 1 base and 3 bases respectively, with 10 bases between them. The CDR3 loop is CASSVSGGHTEAFF. The CDR3 DNA reads TGTGCCAGCAGCGTAAGTGGAGGTCACACTGAAGCTTTCTTT.

The gene calls are TRBV20-1 and TRBJ1-3; D gene unclear. Germline V gene lookup returns CDR1 DFQATT and CDR2 SNEGSKA (reference sequence). Trimming cost V 3 bases and J 0 bases, with 12 bases left between them. This CDR3 spans 15 amino acids. CDR3 in amino acids: CSASPDTHSGNTIYF. The CDR3 nucleotides are TGCAGTGCTAGTCCTGACACCCACTCTGGAAACACCATATATTTT.

The V gene is TRBV19, the J gene TRBJ2-7; 7 bases line up with TRBD1. Germline trimming cut 5 bases from V and 4 bases from J; bases unmatched to any gene: 11. CDR1 and CDR2 (germline): LNHDA, SQIVND (reference sequence). CDR3 length equals 15 residues. CDR3 coding DNA: TGTGCCAGTAGTCCGGCAGGGGGAAGAACGTACGAGCAGTACTTC. Protein: CASSPAGGRTYEQYF.

The genes are TRBV2 and TRBJ1-5, with D possibly matching TRBD1 (6 bases). Trimming removed 6 bases from V and 0 bases from J, with 12 bases in between. Germline V gene data show CDR1 as SNHLY and CDR2 as FYNNEI. The CDR3 loop spans 15 amino acids. CDR3 region: CASRAGAYSNQPQHF. In DNA form, the CDR3 reads TGTGCCAGCAGGGCAGGGGCCTATAGCAATCAGCCCCAGCATTTT. The full variable domain, in which reference TRBV2 and TRBJ1-5 provide the parts outside the CDR3, is EPEVTQTPSHQVTQMGQEVILRCVPISNHLYFYWYRQILGQKVEFLVSFYNNEISEKSEIFDDQFSVERPDGSNFTLKIRSTKLEDSAMYFCASRAGAYSNQPQHFGDGTRLSIL.

The chain recombines TRBV6-6 with TRBJ2-7; TRBD2 agrees at 9 bases. The V gene's germline CDR1 is MNHNY and CDR2 SVGAGI (reference sequence). CDR3 length equals 16 residues. J was trimmed by 0 bases and V by 2 bases; bases with no gene match: 5. The CDR3 sequence is CASSYPEREDSYEQYF. CDR3 bases: TGTGCCAGCAGTTACCCTGAGCGGGAGGACTCCTACGAGCAGTACTTC.

V and J are TRBV6-1 and TRBJ2-7; 9 bases match TRBD2. The CDR3 runs to 15 residues. Germline loops: CDR1 MNHNS, CDR2 SASEGT. V gave up 3 bases and J gave up 2 bases; unmatched junction bases: 5. The CDR3 region has the DNA TGTGCCAGCAGTGAGTATAGCGGGAGTCCCTACGAGCAGTACTTC. As protein: CASSEYSGSPYEQYF.

The chain joins TRBV6-6 to TRBJ1-2; 9 positions agree with TRBD1. V trimming: 7 bases; J trimming: 4 bases; junction bases outside the gene matches: 7. Germline CDR1 reads MNHNY; CDR2 reads SVGAGI (reference sequence). CDR3 size: 14 residues. The CDR3 DNA follows: TGTGCCAGCATCCAAGGACAGGGGCTCTATGGCTACACCTTC. Its protein is CASIQGQGLYGYTF.

The gene calls are TRBV6-5 and TRBJ1-1; 8 positions agree with TRBD1. The CDR3 covers 14 residues. The J segment lost 5 bases and the V segment lost 5 bases, leaving 7 bases of the junction unmatched. Germline V gene lookup returns CDR1 MNHEY and CDR2 SVGAGI. The CDR3 coding sequence is TGTGCCAGCAGTCCCGGACAGGGATTGACTGAAGCTTTCTTT. This gives the protein CASSPGQGLTEAFF.

This sequence joins TRBV11-2 and TRBJ2-7; 14 bases line up with TRBD2. This CDR3 has 15 residues. The J segment lost 3 bases and the V segment lost 4 bases, leaving 2 bases of the junction unmatched. Germline lookup yields CDR1 SGHAT and CDR2 FQNNGV. CDR3 sequence (DNA): TGTGCCAGCAGCTGGGGACTAGCGGGGGTCTACGAGCAGTACTTC. The encoded protein is CASSWGLAGVYEQYF.

The chain has TRBV5-1 and TRBJ2-7; 7 positions match TRBD1. The CDR3 extends over 15 amino acids. After removal of 0 bases from V and 3 bases from J, the junction contained 6 bases not matched to a gene. Germline V gene sequence: CDR1 SGHRS, CDR2 YFSETQ. The CDR3 DNA sequence: TGCGCCAGCAGCTTGGAGCAGGGGGTCGGCTACGAGCAGTACTTC. Its protein is CASSLEQGVGYEQYF. Full variable domain (outside the CDR3, taken from reference TRBV5-1 and TRBJ2-7): KAGVTQTPRYLIKTRGQQVTLSCSPISGHRSVSWYQQTPGQGLQFLFEYFSETQRNKGNFPGRFSGRQFSNSRSEMNVSTLELGDSALYLCASSLEQGVGYEQYFGPGTRLTVT.

The chain uses TRBV27 and TRBJ2-1, with D possibly matching TRBD2 (5 bases). There are 12 residues in the CDR3. Germline V CDR1 and CDR2: MNHEY, SMNVEV (reference sequence). Trimming took off 5 bases at V and 6 bases at J, with 8 bases between the two ends. CDR3 DNA sequence: TGTGCCAGCAGTCTCGGGGTCAATGAGCAGTTCTTC. It encodes CASSLGVNEQFF.

This clone was recorded once. The J gene is TRBJ2-1, the V gene TRBV18; D is undetermined. The CDR3 length is 16 residues. The germline V gene has CDR1 KGHSH and CDR2 LQKENI. The V and J ends lost 5 bases and 4 bases respectively, with 18 bases between them. CDR3 residues: CASSSLDAEIYNEQFF. CDR3 nucleotide sequence: TGTGCCAGCTCATCCCTTGACGCGGAGATATACAATGAGCAGTTCTTC. Based on the CDR3 plus reference TRBV18 and TRBJ2-1, the full variable domain is NAGVMQNPRHLVRRRGQEARLRCSPMKGHSHVYWYRQLPEEGLKFMVYLQKENIIDESGMPKERFSAEFPKEGPSILRIQQVVRGDSAAYFCASSSLDAEIYNEQFFGPGTRLTVL.

The chain couples TRBV6-5 to TRBJ1-2; D remains ambiguous. Trimming removed 8 bases from V and 4 bases from J, with 11 bases in between. The CDR3 is 12 residues long. From germline, CDR1 is MNHEY and CDR2 SVGAGI. CDR3 loop: CASGRAVYGYTF. DNA of the CDR3: TGTGCCAGCGGGAGGGCAGTCTATGGCTACACCTTC.

The V and J genes are TRBV6-1 and TRBJ1-5, with TRBD1 matching over 7 bases. V lost 1 base, J lost 2 bases, and 5 bases stayed unmatched. Germline-derived CDR1 and CDR2 are MNHNS and SASEGT. The CDR3 has 16 residues. CDR3 amino acids: CASSEDWTGGNQPQHF. The CDR3 DNA is TGTGCCAGCAGTGAAGATTGGACAGGAGGCAATCAGCCCCAGCATTTT.

This chain uses TRBV3-1 (or the pseudogene TRBV3-2) with TRBJ2-7; TRBD2 might be the D (5 bases). Between the trimmed V and J ends, which lost 4 bases and 7 bases, there was a span of 11 bases. The CDR3 spans 12 residues. Germline CDR1 is LGHDT and CDR2 is YNNKEL (reference sequence). The CDR3 is CASSLLTGEQYF. CDR3 nucleotide sequence: TGTGCCAGCAGCCTCCTCACGGGGGAGCAGTACTTC.

This chain joins TRBV10-3 and TRBJ2-7; D is perhaps TRBD2 (6 bases). The CDR3 loop spans 13 amino acids. V was pared by 4 bases and J by 2 bases, with 9 bases between. The germline V gene encodes CDR1 ENHRY and CDR2 SYGVKD. The CDR3 loop is CAISAPGAYEQYF. CDR3 sequence (DNA): TGTGCCATCAGTGCGCCGGGGGCCTACGAGCAGTACTTC.

V and J are TRBV5-1 and TRBJ1-1, with a weak D call TRBD1 (6 bases). V lost 4 bases, J lost 8 bases, and 15 bases lay in between. This CDR3 contains 13 residues. Germline V gene data show CDR1 as SGHRS and CDR2 as YFSETQ. The CDR3 sequence is CASSPTGSPEAFF. The CDR3 bases are TGCGCCAGCAGCCCCACAGGGTCCCCCGAAGCTTTCTTT.

The chain has TRBV25-1 and TRBJ2-7; 7 bases align to TRBD1. The V gene's germline CDR1 is MGHDK and CDR2 SYGVNS. The CDR3 has 17 residues. V was clipped by 4 bases and J by 2 bases; unmatched bases: 14. The CDR3 spells CASSGLYGTATTYEQYF. CDR3 sequence (DNA): TGTGCCAGCAGTGGACTCTACGGGACAGCCACCACCTACGAGCAGTACTTC.

This chain links TRBV7-2 with TRBJ1-1, with D possibly being TRBD1 (5 bases). V lost 5 bases and J lost 6, with 13 bases in between. The germline V gene encodes CDR1 SGHTA and CDR2 FQGNSA. This CDR3 is 13 amino acids long. The CDR3 reads CASSLRDLAEAFF. The CDR3 DNA sequence: TGTGCCAGCAGCCTCAGGGACTTGGCTGAAGCTTTCTTT.

This chain connects TRBV4-1 to TRBJ1-1; a weak D match, TRBD1 (5 bases). CDR3 length equals 17 residues. Deletions cut 2 bases from V and 0 bases from J, with 16 bases between. Germline V gene data show CDR1 as MGHRA and CDR2 as YSYEKL. The CDR3 loop is CASSQPSVAGLNTEAFF. CDR3 nucleotides: TGCGCCAGCAGCCAACCATCTGTGGCAGGGTTGAACACTGAAGCTTTCTTT.

CDR3 in amino acids: CASSQVPRAIQETQYF. In DNA, the CDR3 is TGCGCCAGCAGCCAAGTCCCGCGGGCCATCCAAGAGACCCAGTACTTC. The chain is built from TRBV4-3 and TRBJ2-5; D might be TRBD2 (5 bases). Germline V gives CDR1 LGHNA, CDR2 YSLEER. Trimming removed 1 base from V and 1 base from J, with 13 bases in between. The CDR3 totals 16 residues.

This clone was recorded a few times. The chain is built from TRBV6-6 and TRBJ1-3; D uncertain. The V and J ends lost 7 bases and 2 bases respectively, with 9 bases between them. Germline CDR1 MNHNY, CDR2 SVGAGI (reference sequence). The CDR3 contains 13 residues. CDR3 sequence (DNA): TGTGCCAGCAACGGGTCTCCTGGAAACACCATATATTTT. Translation gives CASNGSPGNTIYF.

On this clone: At the DNA level, this CDR3 is encoded by other sequences in the same sample as well. V usage is TRBV6-5 and J usage is TRBJ1-2; possible D gene TRBD1, 5 bases. Trimming pared 0 bases from V and 5 bases from J, leaving 7 bases between. This CDR3 has 13 amino acids. Germline CDR1 MNHEY, CDR2 SVGAGI. As DNA, the CDR3 is TGTGCCAGCAGTTACTCGACAGTTTATGGCTACACCTTC. Residues: CASSYSTVYGYTF.

This chain joins TRBV20-1 and TRBJ1-4; a weak D match, TRBD1 (5 bases). Germline loops: CDR1 DFQATT, CDR2 SNEGSKA (reference sequence). This CDR3 contains 11 residues. Deletions cut 1 base from V and 14 bases from J, with 11 bases between. DNA for the CDR3: TGCAGTGCTAGAGCCAACAGGTACCTGTTTTTT. Its translation: CSARANRYLFF.

In this sample, this clone turned up once. This sequence joins TRBV9 and TRBJ1-4; TRBD1 matches 10 bases. The CDR3 is made up of 19 amino acids. The V gene's germline CDR1 is SGDLS and CDR2 YYNGEE. After removal of 0 bases from V and 8 bases from J, the junction contained 16 bases not matched to a gene. The CDR3 protein is CASSVERDRGHRDSEKLFF. The CDR3 bases are TGTGCCAGCAGCGTAGAAAGGGACAGGGGACACCGTGATTCGGAAAAACTGTTTTTT.

The chain recombines TRBV27 with TRBJ1-6; D is uncertain. Germline V gene lookup returns CDR1 MNHEY and CDR2 SMNVEV (reference sequence). The CDR3 is 14 residues long. V lost 6 bases and J 8 bases, leaving 14 bases between the germline ends. The CDR3: CASSSPGRDSPLHF. In DNA, the CDR3 is TGTGCCAGCAGCTCCCCCGGGAGGGATTCACCCCTCCACTTT.

The chain recombines TRBV5-1 with TRBJ1-2; 9 nucleotides align to TRBD1. The CDR3 covers 16 residues. With V trimmed by 0 bases and J by 3 bases, 6 bases remained unmatched. The germline V gene has CDR1 SGHRS and CDR2 YFSETQ. The CDR3 here is CASSLGVRTGDYGYTF. The CDR3 DNA is TGCGCCAGCAGCTTGGGGGTTAGGACAGGGGACTATGGCTACACCTTC.

The V gene is TRBV6-5, the J gene TRBJ2-7, with 9 bases aligning to TRBD2. With 2 bases clipped from V and 2 bases from J, the junction kept 4 bases outside the gene matches. Germline CDR1 reads MNHEY; CDR2 reads SVGAGI. The CDR3 has 15 amino acids. Here the CDR3 reads CASSYKAGGPYEQYF. CDR3 nucleotide sequence: TGTGCCAGCAGTTACAAGGCGGGAGGGCCCTACGAGCAGTACTTC.

The V call is TRBV28, the J call TRBJ1-4; 10 nucleotides line up with TRBD1. Trimming took 3 bases from V and 12 from J; bases not matched to a gene: 7. The germline gives CDR1 MDHEN, CDR2 SYDVKM. The CDR3 totals 14 residues. The CDR3 region is CASSFWDRGEELFF. In DNA, the CDR3 is TGTGCCAGCAGTTTTTGGGACAGGGGAGAGGAACTGTTTTTT. Supplemented by reference TRBV28 and TRBJ1-4, the full variable domain reads DVKVTQSSRYLVKRTGEKVFLECVQDMDHENMFWYRQDPGLGLRLIYFSYDVKMKEKGDIPEGYSVSREKKERFSLILESASTNQTSMYLCASSFWDRGEELFFGSGTQLSVL.

This CDR3 is CASSRTGAGEQYF. The CDR3 DNA follows: TGTGCCAGCAGCCGAACAGGGGCGGGCGAGCAGTACTTC. The chain recombines TRBV5-4 with TRBJ2-7; 7 nucleotides agree with TRBD1. Germline V gene data show CDR1 as SGHNT and CDR2 as YYREEE (reference sequence). The CDR3 sequence is 13 residues long. J lost 6 bases, V lost 4 bases, and 7 bases had no gene match.